This T cell receptor (beta chain) was documented in a study of T cell changes during pregnancy in multiple sclerosis. Data came from immunoSEQ multiplex PCR; TCRdb stores just in-frame clones and leaves some out. This sample has 60,000 to 75,000 clones, with approximately 94% found just once. Germline loops: CDR1 GTSNPN, CDR2 SVGIG (reference sequence). V trimming: 4 bases; J trimming: 4 bases; junction bases outside the gene matches: 4. The CDR3 runs 13 residues. The chain combines TRBV30 with TRBJ1-2, with 9 bases fitting TRBD1. The origin of this receptor is a female donor with multiple sclerosis, enrolled in a pregnancy study. The input for sequencing was CD8+ T cells from peripheral blood mononuclear cells, taken in the second trimester of pregnancy. CDR3 DNA sequence: TGTGCCTGGATTTCGGGACAGGGCTATGGCTACACCTTC. This codes for CAWISGQGYGYTF.